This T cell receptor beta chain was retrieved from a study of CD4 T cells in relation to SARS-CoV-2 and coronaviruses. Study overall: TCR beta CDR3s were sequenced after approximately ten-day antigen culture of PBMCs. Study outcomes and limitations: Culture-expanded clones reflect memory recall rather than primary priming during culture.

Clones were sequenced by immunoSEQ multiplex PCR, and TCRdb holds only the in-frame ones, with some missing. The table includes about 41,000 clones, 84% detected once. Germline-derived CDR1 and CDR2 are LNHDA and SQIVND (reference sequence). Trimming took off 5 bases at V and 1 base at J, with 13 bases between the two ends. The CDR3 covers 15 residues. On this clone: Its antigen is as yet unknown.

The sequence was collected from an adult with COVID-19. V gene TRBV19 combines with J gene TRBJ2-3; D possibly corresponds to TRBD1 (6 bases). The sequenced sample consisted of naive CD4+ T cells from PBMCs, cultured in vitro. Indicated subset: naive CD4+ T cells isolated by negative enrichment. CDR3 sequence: CASSDSDSRTDTQYF. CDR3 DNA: TGTGCCAGTAGTGATTCGGACAGCCGCACAGATACGCAGTATTTT.